This entry concerns a single TCR beta chain. This sample is part of a study of blood T cell repertoires in COVID-19. Study background: COVID-19 samples collected from the United States, Italy and Spain covered acute and convalescent phases. Nucleic acid was either cDNA or gDNA, and it came from T cells, B-cell-depleted T cells, or PBMCs.

In the authors' methods: The assay estimated nucleated cells by amplifying reference gene primers. Assay used: immunoSEQ multiplex PCR; TCRdb lists only in-frame clones, some missing. V and J calls plus clone size are reproduced from that table; the DNA served to infer D and trimming. Among 260,000 or so clones listed, roughly 86% were seen once. The CDR3 totals 16 residues. Per germline, CDR1 SGHTA and CDR2 FQGNSA. The V end was cut by 4 bases, the J end by 5 bases, with 18 bases between. The TCR originated in a human donor in a cohort sampled during active COVID-19. The chain has TRBV7-2 and TRBJ2-1; D is perhaps TRBD2 (5 bases). Sample: peripheral blood. CDR3 coding DNA: TGTGCCAGCAGCTGGACCCCCGGGATCAAGGACAATGAGCAGTTCTTC. Translated: CASSWTPGIKDNEQFF. The complete variable domain, with remaining parts taken from reference TRBV7-2 and TRBJ2-1, reads GAGVSQSPSNKVTEKGKDVELRCDPISGHTALYWYRQSLGQGLEFLIYFQGNSAPDKSGLPSDRFSAERTGGSVSTLTIQRTQQEDSAVYLCASSWTPGIKDNEQFFGPGTRLTVL.